The source of this T cell receptor beta chain is a study of blood T cell repertoires in COVID-19. The protocol was immunoSEQ multiplex PCR, while the TCRdb copy is restricted to in-frame clones and leaves out a portion. The sample lists 150,000 to 200,000 clones, around nine tenths seen once, with under 6.5% in the top ten. CDR1 and CDR2 (germline): SGHNT, YENEEA. The CDR3 spans 16 residues. V lost 5 bases to trimming and J lost 0 bases; unmatched junction nucleotides: 6. The chain uses TRBV11-3 and TRBJ2-3; 9 bases align to TRBD2. The material sequenced was peripheral blood. The clonotype originates from a man aged 35 to 55 with active or convalescent COVID-19. The CDR3 sequence: CASSPRTSGSTDTQYF. The CDR3 DNA sequence: TGTGCCAGCAGCCCGAGAACTAGCGGGAGCACAGATACGCAGTATTTT.